A selection of T cell receptor beta chains follows, all from one sample in a study of CD8 T cells in ankylosing spondylitis. TCRdb used MiXCR to reprocess the 5' RACE reads, holding one entry per CDR3 protein. Of around 220,000 distinct CDR3 sequences in the sample, under 12% are singletons; the top ten hold about a fifth. The sequenced sample was blood, either unsorted or a sorted T cell fraction (not recorded which). Every receptor here comes from a male donor with ankylosing spondylitis or in good health (not recorded which). CDR3s include the opening cysteine and the closing phenylalanine or tryptophan. Each record gives: D gene, V gene, clone size, J gene, CDR3 protein, CDR3 DNA. D genes are given only for firm matches. A clone size is listed for some rows: how often the clone was seen (once, few, many), or a class if it is expanded.

-	TRBV3-1	many	TRBJ1-1	CASSLGSGRTEAFF	TGTGCCAGCAGCCTGGGCTCGGGGAGGACTGAAGCTTTCTTT
TRBD1	TRBV6-6	many	TRBJ2-1	CATQTGDNEQFF	TGTGCCACCCAAACAGGGGACAATGAGCAGTTCTTC
TRBD2	TRBV5-1	many	TRBJ2-2	CASSPTAGLNTGELFF	TGCGCCAGCAGCCCCACAGCGGGGCTTAACACCGGGGAGCTGTTTTTT
TRBD1	TRBV5-5	-	TRBJ2-7	CASSWDRALNPYEQYF	TGTGCCAGCAGCTGGGACAGGGCCCTTAACCCCTACGAGCAGTACTTC
-	TRBV27	-	TRBJ1-3	CASSLRPFSGNTIYF	TGTGCCAGCAGTTTACGGCCGTTCTCTGGAAACACCATATATTTT
TRBD1	TRBV15	-	TRBJ2-5	CATSLGFFDRDQETQYF	TGTGCCACCAGCCTTGGGTTTTTTGACAGGGACCAAGAGACCCAGTACTTC
TRBD2	TRBV10-3	many	TRBJ2-5	CAIKPGLAEETQYF	TGTGCCATCAAACCAGGACTAGCGGAAGAGACCCAGTACTTC
-	TRBV7-9	-	TRBJ1-5	CASSLAEGQPQHF	TGTGCCAGCAGCTTAGCGGAGGGACAGCCCCAGCATTTT
-	TRBV7-8	few	TRBJ1-6	CAPEVPNSPLHF	TGTGCCCCCGAGGTCCCTAATTCACCCCTCCACTTT
-	TRBV20-1	many	TRBJ1-3	CSASQGVFSGNTIYF	TGCAGTGCTTCCCAAGGGGTCTTCTCTGGAAACACCATATATTTT
TRBD1	TRBV30	once	TRBJ1-4	CAWSVDRGYEKLFF	TGTGCCTGGAGTGTAGACAGGGGATACGAAAAACTGTTTTTT
-	TRBV7-2	many	TRBJ2-1	CASSFDASSYNEQFF	TGTGCCAGCAGCTTCGACGCTAGCTCCTACAATGAGCAGTTCTTC
-	TRBV12-3/TRBV12-4	many	TRBJ2-1	CASSLRQSNNNEQFF	TGTGCCAGCAGTTTGAGACAGAGTAATAATAATGAGCAGTTCTTC
-	TRBV5-1	many	TRBJ2-7	CASSFGVGYEQYF	TGCGCCAGCAGCTTCGGGGTCGGCTACGAGCAGTACTTC
-	TRBV20-1	-	TRBJ1-5	CSASLGNNQPQHF	TGCAGTGCTAGTCTCGGAAACAATCAGCCCCAGCATTTT
-	TRBV19	few	TRBJ2-5	CASSNLPGETQYF	TGTGCCAGTAGTAACCTCCCCGGAGAGACCCAGTACTTC
-	TRBV5-1	-	TRBJ1-6	CASSVTMDSPLHF	TGCGCCAGCAGCGTAACCATGGATTCACCCCTCCACTTT
-	TRBV12-3/TRBV12-4	few	TRBJ2-4	CASSLVLTEQNIQYF	TGTGCCAGCAGTTTAGTCCTGACTGAGCAAAACATTCAGTACTTC
TRBD1	TRBV3-1	many	TRBJ1-1	CASSPWDRDPSEAFF	TGTGCCAGCAGCCCGTGGGACAGGGATCCCTCTGAAGCTTTCTTT
-	TRBV7-2	-	TRBJ2-1	CASSLTRGWEEQFF	TGTGCCAGCAGCTTGACTAGGGGGTGGGAGGAGCAGTTCTTC
-	TRBV12-3/TRBV12-4	many	TRBJ2-7	CASTKPGGNKYEQYF	TGTGCCAGCACTAAGCCGGGTGGGAACAAGTACGAGCAGTACTTC
-	TRBV6-7	many	TRBJ2-7	CASSYSILQGRTRPYEQYF	TGTGCCAGCAGTTACTCGATTTTGCAGGGCCGGACTCGACCCTACGAGCAGTACTTC
-	TRBV5-1	many	TRBJ2-5	CASSPGGTQETQYF	TGTGCCAGCAGCCCAGGGGGGACCCAAGAGACCCAGTACTTC
-	TRBV5-1	many	TRBJ1-5	CASSLSGANQPQHF	TGCGCCAGCAGCTTGTCGGGTGCCAATCAGCCCCAGCATTTT
TRBD2	TRBV29-1	many	TRBJ2-1	CSGIAGVAYNEQFF	TGCAGCGGGATAGCGGGGGTGGCCTACAATGAGCAGTTCTTC
-	TRBV5-1	many	TRBJ2-1	CASSMDFNNEQFF	TGCGCCAGCAGCATGGACTTTAACAATGAGCAGTTCTTC
TRBD1	TRBV20-1	many	TRBJ1-6	CSATGGQGFGSPLHF	TGCAGTGCTACCGGGGGACAGGGGTTTGGTTCACCCCTCCACTTT
-	TRBV6-5	many	TRBJ1-2	CASSYSEGPGYGYTF	TGTGCCAGCAGTTACTCGGAGGGCCCGGGGTATGGCTACACCTTC
-	TRBV7-2	many	TRBJ2-5	CASSPGIQETQYF	TGTGCCAGCAGCCCGGGGATCCAAGAGACCCAGTACTTC
TRBD2	TRBV10-3	few	TRBJ2-7	CAISEQASGGSYEQYF	TGTGCCATCAGTGAGCAGGCTAGCGGGGGATCCTACGAGCAGTACTTC
-	TRBV3-1	few	TRBJ2-5	CASSQEFLAAMGQETQYF	TGTGCCAGCAGCCAAGAGTTCTTGGCCGCTATGGGACAAGAGACCCAGTACTTC
TRBD2	TRBV7-2	many	TRBJ2-7	CASSLGSGLAYEQYF	TGTGCCAGCAGCTTAGGGTCGGGACTAGCGTACGAGCAGTACTTC
-	TRBV3-1	-	TRBJ1-2	CASSQESTANPYGYTF	TGTGCCAGCAGCCAAGAGTCGACGGCTAACCCCTATGGCTACACCTTC
TRBD1	TRBV5-1	many	TRBJ1-4	CASSSTGGQGEKLFF	TGCGCCAGCAGCTCTACAGGGGGCCAGGGAGAAAAACTGTTTTTT
-	TRBV24-1	-	TRBJ1-1	CATSQSSPGAEAFF	TGTGCCACCAGTCAAAGTTCCCCGGGCGCTGAAGCTTTCTTT